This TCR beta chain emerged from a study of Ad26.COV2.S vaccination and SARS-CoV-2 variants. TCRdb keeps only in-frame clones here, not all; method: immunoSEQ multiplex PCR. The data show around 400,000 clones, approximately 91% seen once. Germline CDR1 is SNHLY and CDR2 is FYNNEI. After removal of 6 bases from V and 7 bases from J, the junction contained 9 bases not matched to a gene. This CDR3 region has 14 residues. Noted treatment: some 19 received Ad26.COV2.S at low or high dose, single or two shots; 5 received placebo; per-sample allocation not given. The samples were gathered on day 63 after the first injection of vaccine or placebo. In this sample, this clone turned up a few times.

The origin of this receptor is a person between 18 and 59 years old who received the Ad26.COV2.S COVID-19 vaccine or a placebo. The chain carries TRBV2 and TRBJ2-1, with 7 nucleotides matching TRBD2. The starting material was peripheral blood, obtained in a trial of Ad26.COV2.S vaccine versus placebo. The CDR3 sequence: CASREREGRNEQFF. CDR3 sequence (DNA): TGTGCCAGCAGGGAGAGGGAGGGCCGGAATGAGCAGTTCTTC.